This entry lists 9 T cell receptor beta chains sequenced from one sample in a study of type 1 regulatory T cells. Their antigens are not known. TCRdb reanalysed the reads using MiXCR and keeps one entry per CDR3 protein. The table includes 55,000 to 65,000 distinct CDR3 sequences, 60% to 80% detected once. The source material was cultured non-Tr1 T cells, either the whole culture or a sorted T cell fraction (not recorded which). The receptor set was obtained from a human donor in good health.

Only a few counts were recorded for this clonotype. The J gene is TRBJ2-7, the V gene TRBV5-6; possible D gene TRBD1, 5 bases. V was trimmed by 2 bases and J by 2 bases, leaving 8 bases between them. Germline values: CDR1 SGHDT, CDR2 YYEEEE. This CDR3 is 13 amino acids long. CDR3 residues: CASSFQGTYEQYF. In DNA form, the CDR3 reads TGTGCCAGCAGCTTTCAGGGTACCTACGAGCAGTACTTC.

The V call is TRBV11-2, the J call TRBJ1-2, with D possibly matching TRBD1 (5 bases). There are 15 residues in the CDR3. Per germline, CDR1 SGHAT and CDR2 FQNNGV. Between the trimmed V and J ends, which lost 0 bases and 2 bases, there was a span of 10 bases. The CDR3 region is CASSLDGAGNYGYTF. CDR3 bases: TGTGCCAGCAGCTTAGATGGGGCAGGGAACTATGGCTACACCTTC.

This chain uses TRBV20-1 with TRBJ2-3; tentatively, D is TRBD2 (6 bases). The V gene lost 2 bases and the J gene lost 2 bases, with 17 bases spanning the gap. This CDR3 region has 16 residues. The germline V gene encodes CDR1 DFQATT and CDR2 SNEGSKA (reference sequence). The CDR3 here is CSARPLADKITDTQYF. CDR3 bases: TGCAGTGCTAGACCCTTAGCGGACAAGATCACAGATACGCAGTATTTT.

This clonotype was picked up a small number of times. The J gene is TRBJ1-1, the V gene TRBV6-2 or TRBV6-3; 8 bases are a match to TRBD1. Losses at the gene ends were 7 bases for V and 6 bases for J; bases not matched to a gene: 13. Germline V CDR1 and CDR2: MNHEY, SVGEGT. This CDR3 is 15 amino acids long. DNA of the CDR3: TGTGCCAGCATTAATGCGGACAGGGAGGGCCCTGAAGCTTTCTTT. Encoded protein: CASINADREGPEAFF.

The chain couples TRBV29-1 to TRBJ2-5, with TRBD2 matching over 11 bases. CDR1 is SQVTM and CDR2 is ANQGSEA in the germline V gene. The length of the CDR3 is 13 residues. The junction had 4 bases not matched to a gene; V was cut back by 5 bases and J by 5 bases. CDR3 amino acids: CSVKLAGVETQYF. CDR3 nucleotides: TGCAGCGTTAAACTAGCGGGAGTTGAGACCCAGTACTTC.

This clonotype has only one observation. The V and J genes are TRBV30 and TRBJ1-2, with D hard to call. Germline V gives CDR1 GTSNPN, CDR2 SVGIG (reference sequence). Trimming shortened V by 2 bases and J by 7 bases, and 32 bases separated the two germline ends. The length of the CDR3 is 19 residues. The CDR3 nucleotides read TGTGCCTGGAGTCCTTTTCCCATTGACACGTTTCGAGGTGTAAGTGGCTACACCTTC. It translates to CAWSPFPIDTFRGVSGYTF.

This chain links TRBV19 with TRBJ1-4, with 7 bases fitting TRBD1. The CDR3 is 17 amino acids. V dropped 6 bases and J dropped 0; count of bases not matched to a gene: 10. CDR1 is LNHDA, CDR2 SQIVND, per germline (reference sequence). In nucleotides, the CDR3 is TGTGCCAGTAGCCGACCGGGACAGCTTACAACTAATGAAAAACTGTTTTTT. It yields the protein CASSRPGQLTTNEKLFF.

V usage is TRBV11-2 and J usage is TRBJ1-4; D call uncertain. Germline V lookup: CDR1 SGHAT, CDR2 FQNNGV. V shed 1 base and J shed 1 base, with 7 bases lying between them. The CDR3 length is 15 residues. CDR3 amino acids: CASSLGSLTNEKLFF. In nucleotides, the CDR3 is TGTGCCAGCAGCTTAGGTTCCTTAACTAATGAAAAACTGTTTTTT.

This chain joins TRBV9 and TRBJ2-7; 10 bases align to TRBD1. The V segment lost 3 bases and the J segment 3 bases; nucleotides outside the gene matches: 6. Germline-derived CDR1 and CDR2 are SGDLS and YYNGEE. This CDR3 has 15 amino acids. The CDR3 reads CASSGQGQGGYEQYF. The CDR3 DNA is TGTGCCAGCAGCGGCCAAGGACAGGGGGGCTACGAGCAGTACTTC.